This entry concerns a single T cell receptor (beta chain). What it binds is unknown. This CDR3 is built from 15 residues. Trimming removed 1 base from V and 4 bases from J, with 13 bases in between. Germline-derived CDR1 and CDR2 are SGHNT and YENEEA. The record originates from a study of OX40 agonist ivuxolimab in advanced cancers. Overall study: Cohort: approximately 79% men, mean age about 60, aged about 20 to 90. Patients with prior anti-PD-1, anti-PD-L1 or anti-CTLA-4 therapy were eligible; about 40% had some.

TCRdb's table, derived via immunoSEQ multiplex PCR, lists solely in-frame clones and lacks some. The sample shows about 54,000 clones, more than 80% of them seen only once. Study outcomes and limitations: CD8+ T cells were the subset that, on average, had more expanded clones than CD4+.

The chain employs TRBV11-3 and TRBJ2-5, with D possibly being TRBD2 (5 bases). This material consisted of CD4+ or CD8+ T cells sorted from blood, taken in a trial of the OX40 agonist ivuxolimab. The origin of this receptor is an adult with an advanced solid tumor such as melanoma, head and neck, liver or kidney cancer. The CDR3 loop is CASSLVRELRETQYF. The CDR3 nucleotides are TGTGCCAGCAGCTTAGTCCGGGAACTCAGAGAGACCCAGTACTTC.